This T cell receptor (beta chain) was sequenced for a study of a mutant IDH1 vaccine in newly diagnosed glioma. About the study: Treated individuals were approximately 62% male and approximately 38% female, averaging about 41 years of age. Prior therapy was radiotherapy, temozolomide, or both; most received both.

The table came from immunoSEQ multiplex PCR; TCRdb's copy has only in-frame clones and leaves some out. The data contain 120,000 or so clones, roughly 78% of them singletons. Study-level findings and limits: It seemed that pseudoprogression was not linked to changes in the top peripheral T cell clonotypes.

In the case of this clone: Its antigen remains unidentified.

Trimming removed 1 base from V and 5 bases from J, with 15 bases in between. In germline, CDR1 is SGHTA, CDR2 FQGNSA. This CDR3 is 15 amino acids long. Regarding time point: week 11, during vaccination. In every dose of vaccine, 300 ug of mutant IDH1 20-mer peptide was given alongside topical imiquimod. Donors harbored newly found WHO grade 3 or 4 IDH1-mutant, ATRX-lost astrocytomas. J is TRBJ2-7 and V is TRBV7-2; TRBD1 might be the D (5 bases). This specimen was PBMCs, taken from a glioma patient whose treatment included an IDH1 peptide vaccine. This sequence was found in a middle-aged man with glioma. The CDR3 region is CASSLDWGRVNEQYF. The DNA for the CDR3 is TGTGCCAGCAGCTTAGACTGGGGCAGAGTAAACGAGCAGTACTTC.